The clone carrying this TCR beta chain was observed a single time. Assay used: immunoSEQ multiplex PCR; TCRdb lists only in-frame clones, some missing. This table has under 200,000 clones, around 75% appearing once. This specimen belongs to a study of blood T cell repertoires in COVID-19. Overall study context: In each case, the material was cDNA or gDNA derived from T cells, B-cell-depleted T cells, or PBMCs.

After removal of 4 bases from V and 6 bases from J, the junction contained 4 bases not matched to a gene. The CDR3 loop spans 12 amino acids. Germline loops: CDR1 GTSNPN, CDR2 SVGIG (reference sequence). The sequenced material came from peripheral blood. The TCR was taken from a woman aged 40 to 50 with COVID-19, enrolled during active disease. The chain couples TRBV30 to TRBJ2-7; 9 nucleotides align to TRBD1. CDR3 loop: CAWTTGGFEQYF. The CDR3 bases are TGTGCCTGGACGACAGGGGGGTTCGAGCAGTACTTC.